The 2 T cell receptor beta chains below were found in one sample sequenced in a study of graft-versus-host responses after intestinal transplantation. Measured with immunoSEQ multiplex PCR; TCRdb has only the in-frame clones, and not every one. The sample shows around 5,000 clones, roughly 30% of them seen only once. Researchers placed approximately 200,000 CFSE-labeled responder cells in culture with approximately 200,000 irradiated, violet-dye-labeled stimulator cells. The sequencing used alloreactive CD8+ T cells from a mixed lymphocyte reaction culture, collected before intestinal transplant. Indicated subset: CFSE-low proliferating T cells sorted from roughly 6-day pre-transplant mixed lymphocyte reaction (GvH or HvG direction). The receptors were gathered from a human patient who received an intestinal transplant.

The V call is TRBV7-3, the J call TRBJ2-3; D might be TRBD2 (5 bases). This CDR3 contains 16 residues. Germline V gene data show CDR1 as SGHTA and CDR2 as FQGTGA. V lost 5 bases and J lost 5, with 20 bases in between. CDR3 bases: TGTGCCAGCAGCCTCCTGGGTGGGTCGGCGGGAGATACGCAGTATTTT. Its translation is CASSLLGGSAGDTQYF.

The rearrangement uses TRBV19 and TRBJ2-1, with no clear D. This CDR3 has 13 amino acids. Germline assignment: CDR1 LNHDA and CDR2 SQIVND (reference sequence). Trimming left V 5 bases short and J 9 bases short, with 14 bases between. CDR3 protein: CASSLALSFEQFF. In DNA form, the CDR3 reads TGTGCCAGTAGTCTGGCCCTGAGCTTTGAGCAGTTCTTC.